The 21 T cell receptor beta chains presented below share a single source sample, sequenced in a study of blood T cell repertoires in COVID-19. Here immunoSEQ multiplex PCR was the method, and the copy in TCRdb shows in-frame clones only, minus some. This sample has 150,000 to 190,000 clones, with around 80% found just once. Sequencing input: PBMCs or T cells enriched from blood (not recorded which). The receptor source for this set is a man aged 45-65 years who had recovered from COVID-19.

The V gene is TRBV11-3, the J gene TRBJ2-1; possibly TRBD2 for D (5 bases). The V end was cut by 0 bases, the J end by 2 bases, with 8 bases between. The CDR3 runs 15 residues. Germline V gene data show CDR1 as SGHNT and CDR2 as YENEEA. As DNA, the CDR3 is TGTGCCAGCAGCTTAGAGAGGGCCCCCTACAATGAGCAGTTCTTC. Translation: CASSLERAPYNEQFF.

The rearrangement joins TRBV27 to TRBJ2-1; 8 bases match TRBD2. CDR3 length: 18 residues. Germline CDR1 and CDR2: MNHEY and SMNVEV (reference sequence). V trimming: 5 bases; J trimming: 2 bases; junction bases outside the gene matches: 14. CDR3 DNA: TGTGCCAGCAGTAGCCCCTATTCAGGGACTAGAGCCTACAATGAGCAGTTCTTC. Translated: CASSSPYSGTRAYNEQFF.

The rearrangement links TRBV21-1 to TRBJ2-1; the tabulated D call, TRBD1, remains unverified against the DNA. TRBV21-1 is a known pseudogene. The CDR3 has 15 amino acids. CDR3 coding DNA: TGTGCCAGCAGCAAAGGGGACAGGAGTTACAATGAGCAGTTCTTC. Amino acids: CASSKGDRSYNEQFF.

The chain joins TRBV7-9 to TRBJ2-5; 8 bases match TRBD2. The CDR3 extends over 16 amino acids. V was clipped by 5 bases and J by 4 bases; unmatched bases: 12. Germline assignment: CDR1 SEHNR and CDR2 FQNEAQ (reference sequence). DNA of the CDR3: TGTGCCAGCAGCGCTGGAGCGGGGGATCTCGGAGAGACCCAGTACTTC. It specifies CASSAGAGDLGETQYF. The whole variable domain, filled in from reference TRBV7-9 and TRBJ2-5, reads DTGVSQNPRHKITKRGQNVTFRCDPISEHNRLYWYRQTLGQGPEFLTYFQNEAQLEKSRLLSDRFSAERPKGSFSTLEIQRTEQGDSAMYLCASSAGAGDLGETQYFGPGTRLLVL.

The chain carries TRBV19 and TRBJ1-5; D is uncertain. This CDR3 spans 17 amino acids. The germline CDR1 and CDR2 sequences are LNHDA and SQIVND (reference sequence). Deletions cut 1 base from V and 0 bases from J, with 13 bases between. CDR3 coding DNA: TGTGCCAGTAGTATAGTATTGTTGACACCTAGCAATCAGCCCCAGCATTTT. Translation: CASSIVLLTPSNQPQHF. Complete variable domain (other parts from reference TRBV19 and TRBJ1-5): DGGITQSPKYLFRKEGQNVTLSCEQNLNHDAMYWYRQDPGQGLRLIYYSQIVNDFQKGDIAEGYSVSREKKESFPLTVTSAQKNPTAFYLCASSIVLLTPSNQPQHFGDGTRLSIL.

CDR3 nucleotides: TGTGCCAGCAGCCCCGGGGCCTACGAGCAGTACTTC. Translation gives CASSPGAYEQYF. The chain couples TRBV2 to TRBJ2-7, with D possibly TRBD2 on 5 matching bases. V was pared by 6 bases and J by 2 bases, with 8 bases between. The CDR3 covers 12 residues. Germline CDR1 SNHLY, CDR2 FYNNEI.

V is TRBV7-9 and J is TRBJ1-1; tentative D call: TRBD1 (6 bases). The CDR3 loop spans 13 amino acids. V gave up 5 bases and J gave up 7 bases, with 14 bases separating them. Germline V gene lookup returns CDR1 SEHNR and CDR2 FQNEAQ (reference sequence). CDR3 sequence: CASSIVNRDEAFF. Here the CDR3 DNA reads TGTGCCAGCAGCATAGTCAACAGGGATGAAGCTTTCTTT.

The CDR3 is CASSLASGGWTGELFF. The DNA for the CDR3 is TGTGCCAGCAGCTTGGCTTCGGGAGGTTGGACCGGGGAGCTGTTTTTT. The chain employs TRBV5-4 and TRBJ2-2; 7 bases fit TRBD2. Germline V gene sequence: CDR1 SGHNT, CDR2 YYREEE (reference sequence). V lost 0 bases and J lost 5; bases outside the gene matches: 7. CDR3 size: 16 residues. The full variable domain, completed using reference TRBV5-4 and TRBJ2-2, is ETGVTQSPTHLIKTRGQQVTLRCSSQSGHNTVSWYQQALGQGPQFIFQYYREEENGRGNFPPRFSGLQFPNYSSELNVNALELDDSALYLCASSLASGGWTGELFFGEGSRLTVL.

This chain links TRBV27 with TRBJ2-5; D gene unclear. Per germline, CDR1 MNHEY and CDR2 SMNVEV (reference sequence). The CDR3 is made up of 13 amino acids. The V end was cut by 9 bases, the J end by 4 bases, with 15 bases between. The CDR3 coding sequence is TGTGCCAGAGAAGCCTACCACCCAGAGACCCAGTACTTC. This gives the protein CAREAYHPETQYF.

The gene calls are TRBV28 and TRBJ1-3; D unresolved. V was shortened by 1 base and J by 3 bases, with 4 bases between the two germline ends. The germline gives CDR1 MDHEN, CDR2 SYDVKM. The CDR3 length is 13 residues. CDR3 in DNA: TGTGCCAGCAGTTTATCCAGTGGAAACACCATATATTTT. This encodes CASSLSSGNTIYF.

This clone was seen just once. V gene TRBV3-1 (or the pseudogene TRBV3-2) combines with J gene TRBJ1-1; a possible D gene is TRBD1 (5 bases). Looked up from germline, CDR1 is LGHDT and CDR2 is YNNKEL (reference sequence). This CDR3 is built from 15 residues. V lost 0 bases to trimming and J lost 4 bases, with 12 bases between them. This CDR3 is CASSQDAGVRTEAFF. The DNA for the CDR3 is TGTGCCAGCAGCCAAGATGCGGGGGTGCGCACTGAAGCTTTCTTT.

The chain carries TRBV7-2 and TRBJ2-7; 7 bases align to TRBD1. V shed 5 bases, J shed 2 bases, and the junction held 6 bases outside the gene matches. In germline, CDR1 is SGHTA, CDR2 FQGNSA. This CDR3 spans 14 amino acids. In DNA form, the CDR3 reads TGTGCCAGCAGCGTGGGAGACAGGGCCTACGAGCAGTACTTC. Its translation is CASSVGDRAYEQYF. Filled out from reference TRBV7-2 and TRBJ2-7, the complete variable domain reads GAGVSQSPSNKVTEKGKDVELRCDPISGHTALYWYRQSLGQGLEFLIYFQGNSAPDKSGLPSDRFSAERTGGSVSTLTIQRTQQEDSAVYLCASSVGDRAYEQYFGPGTRLTVT.

This chain links TRBV2 with TRBJ2-1, with D maybe TRBD2 (6 bases). CDR1 and CDR2 (germline): SNHLY, FYNNEI. This CDR3 is built from 15 residues. Trimming pared 4 bases from V and 1 base from J, leaving 11 bases between. The chain's CDR3 is CASSAARGSYNEQFF. DNA of the CDR3: TGTGCCAGCAGTGCAGCTCGGGGGTCCTACAATGAGCAGTTCTTC.

The chain joins TRBV19 to TRBJ1-2, with 12 bases identical to TRBD1. Germline CDR1 is LNHDA and CDR2 is SQIVND (reference sequence). CDR3 length: 16 amino acids. Unmatched junction bases numbered 9, after V lost 3 bases and J lost 7 bases. CDR3 sequence reads: CASSIVRDRGRRGYTF. CDR3 sequence (DNA): TGTGCCAGTAGTATTGTACGGGACAGGGGGCGACGTGGCTACACCTTC.

This rearrangement joins TRBV6-5 to TRBJ1-1; D is possibly TRBD1 (6 bases). Trimming shortened V by 8 bases and J by 6 bases, and 10 bases separated the two germline ends. The germline V gene has CDR1 MNHEY and CDR2 SVGAGI. The CDR3 loop spans 11 amino acids. This CDR3 reads CASLGGPEAFF. The CDR3 bases are TGTGCCAGCTTAGGGGGACCTGAAGCTTTCTTT.

The V call is TRBV19, the J call TRBJ2-2; D may be TRBD1 (6 bases). The CDR3 length is 17 residues. CDR1 and CDR2 (germline): LNHDA, SQIVND (reference sequence). Trimming took 9 bases from V and 1 from J, leaving 21 bases between them. The chain's CDR3 is CASLDDRDNRNTGELFF. As DNA, the CDR3 is TGTGCCAGCCTCGACGACCGGGACAATAGGAACACCGGGGAGCTGTTTTTT.

The chain employs TRBV7-8 and TRBJ2-7; 7 bases line up with TRBD1. This CDR3 comprises 15 residues. Germline loops: CDR1 SGHVS, CDR2 FQNEAQ. The ends lost 4 bases at V and 1 base at J; junction bases unmatched: 7. The CDR3 protein is CASSSARQGSYEQYF. CDR3 bases: TGTGCCAGCAGCTCAGCTCGACAGGGATCCTACGAGCAGTACTTC.

The chain couples TRBV10-3 to TRBJ2-3, with 7 bases aligning to TRBD1. After removal of 3 bases from V and 4 bases from J, the junction contained 4 bases not matched to a gene. The length of the CDR3 is 14 residues. The germline CDR1 and CDR2 sequences are ENHRY and SYGVKD. The CDR3 coding sequence is TGTGCCATCAGTGATAAGGGGGCGGCAGATACGCAGTATTTT. Translated, it gives CAISDKGAADTQYF.

The chain links TRBV18 to TRBJ2-1; 11 bases line up with TRBD2. Per the germline V gene, CDR1 is KGHSH and CDR2 is LQKENI. The V and J ends lost 6 bases and 2 bases, in that order; junction bases with no gene match: 3. This CDR3 has 15 amino acids. CDR3 coding DNA: TGTGCCAGCTCGCCGACTAGCGGGGCCTACAATGAGCAGTTCTTC. Its protein is CASSPTSGAYNEQFF.

V and J are TRBV27 and TRBJ1-5; D is undetermined. CDR3 size: 14 residues. V dropped 1 base and J dropped 4 bases, with 8 bases sitting between them. Germline assignment: CDR1 MNHEY and CDR2 SMNVEV (reference sequence). CDR3 amino acids: CASSLYRSNQPQHF. In nucleotides, the CDR3 is TGTGCCAGCAGTTTATATCGCAGTAATCAGCCCCAGCATTTT.

A single count supports this clone. The chain has TRBV29-1 and TRBJ2-7, with 8 bases lining up with TRBD1. V was clipped by 7 bases and J by 6 bases; unmatched bases: 11. The germline V gene has CDR1 SQVTM and CDR2 ANQGSEA. The CDR3 is made up of 13 amino acids. As DNA, the CDR3 is TGCAGCGCCGACTCGACAGGGGCAGGCGAGCAGTACTTC. Protein: CSADSTGAGEQYF.